Presented here are 29 T cell receptor beta chains from one specimen sequenced in a study of shared clonotypes between healthy human individuals. TCRdb's copy holds only in-frame clones and misses some; the assay was immunoSEQ multiplex PCR. The sample carries about 460,000 clones, about 74% recorded once. Sequencing used PBMCs. The receptors were sampled from a woman aged 40-49 years in good health. Some clones in this sample may be carry-over from other donors' samples.

Notes on this clone: A single base separates this from a much larger clone, so it may be a read error. At the DNA level, this CDR3 is encoded by other sequences in the same sample as well. The rearrangement links TRBV6-4 to TRBJ2-1; possible D gene TRBD2, 6 bases. The CDR3 runs 15 residues. Germline-derived CDR1 and CDR2 are MRHNA and SNTAGT. Trimming cost V 0 bases and J 0 bases, with 6 bases left between them. CDR3 sequence (DNA): TGTGCCAGCAGTGACTCTAGCGGCTCCTACAATGAGCAGTTCTTC. It encodes CASSDSSGSYNEQFF.

This clone was observed once. The chain links TRBV5-8 to TRBJ2-6; 10 nucleotides align to TRBD1. This CDR3 contains 19 residues. Germline lookup yields CDR1 SGHTS and CDR2 YDEGEE. Germline trimming cut 4 bases from V and 4 bases from J; bases unmatched to any gene: 14. This CDR3 reads CASSPTGGVIGWGANVLTF. For the CDR3, the DNA is TGTGCCAGCAGCCCGACAGGGGGCGTTATCGGATGGGGGGCCAACGTCCTGACTTTC.

This clone was counted between two and nine times. The genes are TRBV6-6 and TRBJ1-1; D is possibly TRBD1 (5 bases). The CDR3 totals 15 residues. The V and J ends lost 2 bases and 4 bases respectively, with 14 bases between them. CDR1 is MNHNY, CDR2 SVGAGI, per germline (reference sequence). The CDR3 loop reads CASSYPDIGATEAFF. In DNA form, the CDR3 reads TGTGCCAGCAGTTACCCGGACATTGGGGCCACTGAAGCTTTCTTT.

The rearrangement joins TRBV7-3 to TRBJ2-1; D possibly corresponds to TRBD2 (6 bases). The ends were cut back, 0 bases at V and 3 bases at J, with 12 bases in the middle. The CDR3 has 16 residues. CDR1 and CDR2 (germline): SGHTA, FQGTGA. This CDR3 reads CASSLTLGRDYNEQFF. CDR3 nucleotide sequence: TGTGCCAGCAGCTTAACTTTGGGGCGGGACTACAATGAGCAGTTCTTC.

The chain joins TRBV7-2 to TRBJ2-5; unclear D gene. Per germline, CDR1 SGHTA and CDR2 FQGNSA. CDR3 length equals 15 residues. With 3 bases removed from V and 2 bases from J, the gap between germline ends came to 13 bases. DNA of the CDR3: TGTGCCAGCAGCTTGGCTGGGGTCGGGCAAGAGACCCAGTACTTC. Protein: CASSLAGVGQETQYF.

The V gene is TRBV5-1, the J gene TRBJ2-6; D is perhaps TRBD1 or TRBD2 (5 bases each). V dropped 0 bases and J dropped 2 bases, with 9 bases sitting between them. The CDR3 sequence is 16 residues long. Germline V gene sequence: CDR1 SGHRS, CDR2 YFSETQ. CDR3 residues: CASSLELGAGANVLTF. The DNA for the CDR3 is TGCGCCAGCAGCTTGGAACTGGGGGCTGGGGCCAACGTCCTGACTTTC.

V is TRBV5-1 and J is TRBJ1-1; 8 nucleotides align to TRBD1. Germline V gene lookup returns CDR1 SGHRS and CDR2 YFSETQ. There are 16 residues in the CDR3. V lost 4 bases and J lost 5; bases outside the gene matches: 13. CDR3 sequence reads: CASSQRQGQGRTEAFF. CDR3 sequence (DNA): TGCGCCAGCAGCCAACGACAGGGGCAAGGTCGGACTGAAGCTTTCTTT.

A few counts support this clone. This chain joins TRBV28 and TRBJ1-4; TRBD1 might be the D (5 bases). CDR1 MDHEN and CDR2 SYDVKM come from the germline V gene. The CDR3 is made up of 13 amino acids. V lost 6 bases, J lost 7 bases, and 12 bases lay in between. CDR3 amino acids: CASRRGDPEKLFF. The CDR3 coding sequence is TGTGCCAGCAGAAGGGGCGATCCTGAAAAACTGTTTTTT.

V gene TRBV6-5 combines with J gene TRBJ2-7; no firm D call. The CDR3 is made up of 14 amino acids. Per germline, CDR1 MNHEY and CDR2 SVGAGI. V lost 2 bases to trimming and J lost 0 bases, with 8 bases between them. This CDR3 reads CASSYARSSYEQYF. The CDR3 DNA reads as TGTGCCAGCAGTTACGCAAGATCCTCCTACGAGCAGTACTTC.

Worth noting for this clone: With a far larger clone one base away, a read error is the likely cause. The chain combines TRBV29-1 with TRBJ2-7; 7 bases align to TRBD1. The CDR3 is 14 residues long. Germline V gene data show CDR1 as SQVTM and CDR2 as ANQGSEA. CDR3 sequence reads: CRATTGSFSYEQYF. CDR3 nucleotides: TGCAGGGCTACGACAGGGAGTTTCTCCTACGAGCAGTACTTC.

Comment on this clone: Distinct nucleotide sequences in the sample also encode this CDR3. The chain couples TRBV19 to TRBJ2-6; no firm D call. The CDR3 has 15 residues. V lost 1 base and J 0 bases, leaving 4 bases between the germline ends. CDR1 LNHDA and CDR2 SQIVND come from the germline V gene (reference sequence). The chain's CDR3 is CASSIGGSGANVLTF. CDR3 coding DNA: TGTGCCAGTAGTATAGGAGGCTCTGGGGCCAACGTCCTGACTTTC.

This chain connects TRBV11-2 to TRBJ2-7; a possible D gene is TRBD2 (5 bases). The germline V and J ends were trimmed by 1 base and 4 bases, with 11 bases remaining between them. CDR3 size: 14 residues. Germline lookup yields CDR1 SGHAT and CDR2 FQNNGV. The CDR3, as DNA: TGTGCCAGCAGCTTAGCCCTAGCCCCTTACGAGCAGTACTTC. Translation gives CASSLALAPYEQYF.

The chain joins TRBV7-9 to TRBJ2-1; D is possibly TRBD2 (5 bases). This CDR3 has 11 residues. V lost 0 bases to trimming and J lost 12 bases, with 6 bases between them. Germline V gene lookup returns CDR1 SEHNR and CDR2 FQNEAQ (reference sequence). In nucleotides, the CDR3 is TGTGCCAGCAGCTTAGCGGAGGTGCAGTTCTTC. It yields the protein CASSLAEVQFF. Complete variable domain (other parts from reference TRBV7-9 and TRBJ2-1): DTGVSQNPRHKITKRGQNVTFRCDPISEHNRLYWYRQTLGQGPEFLTYFQNEAQLEKSRLLSDRFSAERPKGSFSTLEIQRTEQGDSAMYLCASSLAEVQFFGPGTRLTVL.

This clone has ten or more counts. This rearrangement joins TRBV7-3 to TRBJ2-6; D gene unclear. The CDR3 covers 17 residues. Germline V gene sequence: CDR1 SGHTA, CDR2 FQGTGA. V was cut by 2 bases and J by 0 bases, with 11 bases left in between. In nucleotides, the CDR3 is TGTGCCAGCAGCTTATTCGGCGGCATCTCTGGGGCCAACGTCCTGACTTTC. This translates into CASSLFGGISGANVLTF.

This clone has more than one count but fewer than ten. This is likely an artifact of a read error, given a far larger clone one base away. Distinct nucleotide sequences in the sample also encode this CDR3. The genes are TRBV30 and TRBJ2-7, with TRBD2 as a possible D gene (5 bases). This CDR3 has 14 amino acids. Germline assignment: CDR1 GTSNPN and CDR2 SVGIG (reference sequence). Trimming took off 8 bases at V and 0 bases at J, with 17 bases between the two ends. The DNA of the CDR3 is TGTGCCGCACCCAGGACGGGGATCTCCTACGAGCAGTACTTC. It encodes CAAPRTGISYEQYF.

This clone was seen only a few times. The chain links TRBV19 to TRBJ2-2; D is possibly TRBD2 (5 bases). The CDR3 sequence is 13 residues long. CDR1 is LNHDA, CDR2 SQIVND, per germline (reference sequence). V was pared by 3 bases and J by 5 bases, with 7 bases between. CDR3 sequence (DNA): TGTGCCAGTAGTATGAGGGAAACCGGGGAGCTGTTTTTT. Its protein product is CASSMRETGELFF.

Comment on this clone: The junction does not match germline at one end; this may be a read error. The genes are TRBV6-1 and TRBJ2-3; tentative D call: TRBD2 (7 bases). Germline lookup yields CDR1 MNHNS and CDR2 SASEGT. This CDR3 comprises 15 residues. Here the CDR3 DNA reads TGTGCCATCAGTGCAAAGGGGGGGAGCACAGATACGCAGTATTTT. Residues: CAISAKGGSTDTQYF.

On this clone itself: A far larger clone is off by one base, so a read error is likely. Additional DNA sequences in this sample encode the identical CDR3. J is TRBJ2-1 and V is TRBV7-9; D unresolved. In germline, CDR1 is SEHNR, CDR2 FQNEAQ (reference sequence). Trimming removed 5 bases at V and 8 bases at J, with 13 bases between. This CDR3 has 13 amino acids. The CDR3 region has the DNA TGTGCCAGCAGCCCGCCAGTAGAGGATGAGCAGTTCTTC. It specifies CASSPPVEDEQFF.

The chain uses TRBV6-1 and TRBJ1-2, with D possibly being TRBD1 (6 bases). V lost 6 bases, J lost 4 bases, and 12 bases lay in between. Looked up from germline, CDR1 is MNHNS and CDR2 is SASEGT. The CDR3 has 13 residues. CDR3 DNA sequence: TGTGCCAGCAGAGGGGGTTTGGCCTATGGCTACACCTTC. Protein sequence: CASRGGLAYGYTF.

The rearrangement links TRBV5-1 to TRBJ1-1; D possibly corresponds to TRBD1 (6 bases). V gave up 4 bases and J gave up 0 bases, with 19 bases separating them. The germline CDR1 and CDR2 sequences are SGHRS and YFSETQ. CDR3 length: 17 amino acids. This CDR3 reads CASSLWVAGDLNTEAFF. CDR3 coding DNA: TGCGCCAGCAGCCTCTGGGTGGCAGGGGACCTGAACACTGAAGCTTTCTTT. The whole variable domain, filled in from reference TRBV5-1 and TRBJ1-1, reads KAGVTQTPRYLIKTRGQQVTLSCSPISGHRSVSWYQQTPGQGLQFLFEYFSETQRNKGNFPGRFSGRQFSNSRSEMNVSTLELGDSALYLCASSLWVAGDLNTEAFFGQGTRLTVV.

The genes are TRBV2 and TRBJ1-2; D call uncertain. Germline CDR1 SNHLY, CDR2 FYNNEI. The CDR3 length is 12 residues. V gave up 1 base and J gave up 4 bases, with 4 bases separating them. CDR3 in amino acids: CASSEEVYGYTF. CDR3 bases: TGTGCCAGCAGTGAAGAGGTCTATGGCTACACCTTC.

This sequence joins TRBV5-5 and TRBJ1-2; D is unclear. The germline V gene has CDR1 SGHKS and CDR2 YYEKEE (reference sequence). V lost 0 bases and J lost 8, with 8 bases in between. The CDR3 is 12 amino acids. The CDR3 DNA is TGTGCCAGCAGCTTGGGGGATATCGGCTACACCTTC. Amino acids: CASSLGDIGYTF. Full variable domain (outside the CDR3, taken from reference TRBV5-5 and TRBJ1-2): DAGVTQSPTHLIKTRGQQVTLRCSPISGHKSVSWYQQVLGQGPQFIFQYYEKEERGRGNFPDRFSARQFPNYSSELNVNALLLGDSALYLCASSLGDIGYTFGSGTRLTVV.

With regard to this clone: A far larger clone is just one base off, so this is likely a read error. This chain connects TRBV7-9 to TRBJ2-6; a possible D gene is TRBD1 (5 bases). In germline, CDR1 is SEHNR, CDR2 FQNEAQ (reference sequence). This CDR3 region has 15 residues. The CDR3 region has the DNA TGTGCCAGCAGCTTAGTGCTCTCTGGGGCCAAGGTCCTGACTTTC. Its translation: CASSLVLSGAKVLTF.

In the case of this clone: A far larger clone differs by one base, so this is likely a read error. The chain has TRBV7-9 and TRBJ1-1, with D perhaps TRBD1 (5 bases). Germline V CDR1 and CDR2: SEHNR, FQNEAQ (reference sequence). The CDR3 loop spans 15 amino acids. The V and J ends lost 5 bases and 6 bases respectively, with 19 bases between them. CDR3 sequence reads: CASSIRRALGAEAFF. The CDR3 coding sequence is TGTGCCAGCAGCATACGGAGGGCCCTGGGGGCTGAAGCTTTCTTT.

This chain links TRBV9 with TRBJ2-1, with D possibly matching TRBD2 (6 bases). Trimming pared 4 bases from V and 4 bases from J, leaving 18 bases between. This CDR3 contains 16 residues. Germline values: CDR1 SGDLS, CDR2 YYNGEE. In DNA form, the CDR3 reads TGTGCCAGCAGCCCTGGGAGGTTCCTACAATACAATGAGCAGTTCTTC. Its translation: CASSPGRFLQYNEQFF.

This chain uses TRBV2 with TRBJ1-5; D is ambiguous. Germline V gives CDR1 SNHLY, CDR2 FYNNEI. Trimming cost V 5 bases and J 8 bases, with 10 bases left between them. The length of the CDR3 is 12 residues. The CDR3 protein is CASSPTDEPQHF. The CDR3 nucleotides read TGTGCCAGCAGTCCCACCGATGAGCCCCAGCATTTT.

The chain is built from TRBV9 and TRBJ2-1; 8 bases map to TRBD2. After removal of 3 bases from V and 4 bases from J, the junction contained 6 bases not matched to a gene. This CDR3 region has 15 residues. The germline V gene encodes CDR1 SGDLS and CDR2 YYNGEE. The CDR3 sequence is CASSEVAGPYNEQFF. The CDR3 DNA follows: TGTGCCAGCAGCGAGGTAGCGGGACCTTACAATGAGCAGTTCTTC.

This chain links TRBV11-2 with TRBJ1-4; the D gene is possibly TRBD1 (5 bases). The CDR3 consists of 14 residues. Germline lookup yields CDR1 SGHAT and CDR2 FQNNGV. The V end lost 4 bases, the J end lost 8 bases, and 14 bases lay between the germline ends. Here the CDR3 reads CASSSSGLREKLFF. Here the CDR3 DNA reads TGTGCCAGCAGCTCTTCAGGGTTGAGGGAAAAACTGTTTTTT.

This clone occurred a few times. A far larger clone is one nucleotide away, so this likely arose from a read error. The sample carries other DNA sequences with the same CDR3. The rearrangement joins TRBV19 to TRBJ1-1, with D maybe TRBD1 (5 bases). Trimming left V 9 bases short and J 4 bases short, with 15 bases between. CDR1 is LNHDA, CDR2 SQIVND, per germline (reference sequence). The CDR3 is 13 residues long. The CDR3 protein is CASMVRGTTEAFF. The CDR3 DNA reads TGTGCCAGCATGGTGAGAGGGACCACTGAAGCTTTCTTT.